Listed below are T cell receptor beta chains from one sample, sequenced in a study of blood T cell repertoires in COVID-19. Using immunoSEQ multiplex PCR, the repertoire was profiled, and TCRdb retains in-frame clones only, with some absent. The sample lists around 190,000 clones, more than 80% seen once, with about 9.3% in the top ten. Sequenced sample: PBMCs or T cells enriched from blood (not recorded which). All receptors derive from a man aged 35-49 years who had recovered from COVID-19. Both conserved end residues are part of each CDR3. A D gene is named only where the DNA matches it firmly. Some rows have no size entry. The others give once, few or many, or a class for an expanded clone.

v_gene	abundance	len	j_gene	d_gene	CDR3aa	CDR3nt
TRBV7-2	NA	13	TRBJ1-5	TRBD1	CASSWDRNQPQHF	TGTGCCAGCAGCTGGGACAGGAATCAGCCCCAGCATTTT
TRBV5-4	NA	17	TRBJ1-3	TRBD1	CASSLRQGPNSGNTIYF	TGTGCCAGCAGCTTAAGACAGGGGCCAAACTCTGGAAACACCATATATTTT
TRBV2	NA	14	TRBJ1-3	NA	CASILEAPGNTIYF	TGTGCCAGCATCCTTGAGGCACCTGGAAACACCATATATTTT
TRBV9	NA	15	TRBJ1-2	NA	CASSNDRSANYGYTF	TGTGCCAGCAGCAACGACAGGTCTGCTAACTATGGCTACACCTTC
TRBV7-9	once	16	TRBJ2-3	NA	CASSPVRAGYTDTQYF	TGTGCCAGCAGCCCCGTTCGAGCGGGTTACACAGATACGCAGTATTTT
TRBV19	NA	14	TRBJ2-3	TRBD2	CASRSREAADTQYF	TGTGCCAGTAGGAGTCGGGAGGCCGCAGATACGCAGTATTTT
TRBV7-9	once	15	TRBJ2-1	TRBD2	CASSPGTSYYNEQFF	TGTGCCAGCAGCCCAGGGACTAGTTACTACAATGAGCAGTTCTTC
TRBV11-2	many	15	TRBJ1-2	NA	CASSLTGVRNYGYTF	TGTGCCAGCAGCTTGACAGGAGTCCGTAACTATGGCTACACCTTC
TRBV12-3/TRBV12-4	NA	12	TRBJ2-1	TRBD1	CASNGQGSEQFF	TGTGCCAGCAATGGACAGGGGTCTGAGCAGTTCTTC
TRBV29-1	few	14	TRBJ1-2	NA	CSVEEFGGSYGYTF	TGCAGCGTTGAAGAGTTCGGGGGGTCCTATGGCTACACCTTC
TRBV12-3/TRBV12-4	once	11	TRBJ2-7	NA	CASSPGYEQYF	TGTGCCAGCAGCCCAGGGTACGAGCAGTACTTC
TRBV9	few	14	TRBJ1-5	NA	CASSVDWGGQPQHF	TGTGCCAGCAGCGTAGATTGGGGGGGTCAGCCCCAGCATTTT
TRBV19	once	15	TRBJ1-3	TRBD1	CASSPGRDSGNTIYF	TGTGCCAGTAGTCCCGGGAGGGACAGTGGAAACACCATATATTTT
TRBV20-1	NA	14	TRBJ2-7	TRBD2	CSASGSGSSYEQYF	TGCAGTGCTAGTGGCAGCGGGAGTTCCTACGAGCAGTACTTC
TRBV7-8	NA	17	TRBJ1-6	TRBD1	CASRRGTGVNNNSPLHF	TGTGCCAGCAGAAGAGGGACAGGGGTGAATAATAATTCACCCCTCCACTTT
TRBV11-3	NA	14	TRBJ1-1	NA	CASWSGAPNTEAFF	TGTGCCAGCTGGAGCGGAGCACCGAACACTGAAGCTTTCTTT
TRBV24-1	NA	14	TRBJ2-3	NA	CATSVSGTLYTQYF	TGTGCCACCAGTGTTTCGGGGACTTTATACACGCAGTATTTT
TRBV2	once	15	TRBJ1-6	TRBD1	CASSVEGAGNSPLHF	TGTGCCAGCAGTGTTGAGGGGGCGGGTAATTCACCCCTCCACTTT
TRBV2	NA	15	TRBJ2-4	TRBD2	CASLSGGAGKNIQYF	TGTGCCAGCCTAAGCGGGGGGGCCGGCAAAAACATTCAGTACTTC
TRBV28	NA	15	TRBJ1-1	TRBD1	CASSSYRGQNTEAFF	TGTGCCAGCAGTTCCTACAGGGGCCAGAACACTGAAGCTTTCTTT
TRBV19	NA	13	TRBJ1-6	TRBD1	CASSEDRGSPLHF	TGTGCCAGTAGTGAGGACAGGGGATCACCCCTCCACTTT
TRBV28	once	12	TRBJ1-2	NA	CASSLQGYGYTF	TGTGCCAGCAGTCTTCAGGGGTATGGCTACACCTTC
TRBV6-5	NA	15	TRBJ1-5	TRBD1	CASLSGTGLVQPQHF	TGTGCCAGCCTGTCCGGGACAGGGTTGGTTCAGCCCCAGCATTTT
TRBV12-3/TRBV12-4	NA	13	TRBJ1-2	TRBD1	CASSLTGGVGYTF	TGTGCCAGCAGCCTTACAGGGGGCGTTGGCTACACCTTC
TRBV9	NA	18	TRBJ2-1	TRBD2	CASSVALLAGGGGNEQFF	TGTGCCAGCAGCGTAGCTCTCCTAGCGGGAGGGGGTGGCAATGAGCAGTTCTTC
TRBV5-1	NA	15	TRBJ2-7	TRBD2	CASSLVAGGPNEQYF	TGCGCCAGCAGCTTAGTAGCGGGAGGGCCAAACGAGCAGTACTTC
TRBV7-8	NA	13	TRBJ2-2	NA	CASSPTHTGELFF	TGTGCCAGCAGCCCAACTCACACCGGGGAGCTGTTTTTT
TRBV4-1	NA	20	TRBJ1-4	NA	CASSQESASLTKAYNEKLFF	TGCGCCAGCAGCCAAGAGAGTGCTAGCCTCACTAAAGCATATAATGAAAAACTGTTTTTT
TRBV7-6	NA	15	TRBJ2-1	NA	CASSLAAANRNEQFF	TGTGCCAGCAGCTTAGCAGCCGCTAATAGAAATGAGCAGTTCTTC
TRBV7-9	NA	16	TRBJ2-3	NA	CASSLGWGTSTDTQYF	TGTGCCAGCAGCTTGGGATGGGGGACTAGCACAGATACGCAGTATTTT
TRBV13	NA	15	TRBJ2-3	TRBD1	CASSPEGQGTDTQYF	TGTGCCAGCAGCCCGGAGGGACAGGGGACAGATACGCAGTATTTT
TRBV24-1	NA	17	TRBJ1-1	TRBD1	CATSDDKGRQGDTEAFF	TGTGCCACCAGTGATGATAAGGGTAGACAGGGGGACACTGAAGCTTTCTTT
TRBV2	few	14	TRBJ1-5	TRBD1	CASSEHRGHQPQHF	TGTGCCAGCAGTGAACACAGGGGCCATCAGCCCCAGCATTTT
TRBV9	NA	12	TRBJ2-2	NA	CASSAYTGELFF	TGTGCCAGCAGCGCGTACACCGGGGAGCTGTTTTTT
TRBV12-3/TRBV12-4	NA	11	TRBJ1-1	NA	CASSRGGGAFF	TGTGCCAGCAGTCGGGGGGGAGGAGCTTTCTTT
TRBV7-6	NA	15	TRBJ1-4	NA	CASSLSGGSNEKLFF	TGTGCCAGCAGCTTATCCGGAGGGTCTAATGAAAAACTGTTTTTT
TRBV5-1	NA	16	TRBJ2-1	TRBD2	CASGRGGQSSYNEQFF	TGCGCCAGCGGGCGGGGGGGACAGAGCTCCTACAATGAGCAGTTCTTC
TRBV5-1	NA	15	TRBJ1-3	NA	CASSLDGNSGNTIYF	TGCGCCAGCAGCTTGGACGGGAACTCTGGAAACACCATATATTTT
TRBV14	once	14	TRBJ2-5	NA	CASSQLGDSGVGYF	TGTGCCAGCAGCCAACTTGGGGATAGCGGCGTAGGGTACTTC
TRBV9	NA	14	TRBJ1-1	NA	CASSVEVAGDEAFF	TGTGCCAGCAGCGTAGAGGTTGCGGGCGATGAAGCTTTCTTT
TRBV7-8	NA	14	TRBJ1-6	NA	CASSLVVGNSPLHF	TGTGCCAGCAGCTTAGTCGTGGGCAATTCACCCCTCCACTTT
TRBV11-2	NA	18	TRBJ2-3	NA	CASSLVDRPGGHTGTQYF	TGTGCCAGCAGCTTAGTCGATCGGCCAGGAGGGCATACGGGTACGCAGTATTTT
TRBV24-1	NA	16	TRBJ2-2	TRBD1	CATSDPDRVGTGELFF	TGTGCCACCAGTGATCCTGACAGGGTCGGCACCGGGGAGCTGTTTTTT
TRBV21-1	once	17	TRBJ2-1	NA	CASSFHGLAGIYNEQFF	TGTGCCAGCAGCTTTCACGGACTAGCGGGAATCTACAATGAGCAGTTCTTC
TRBV7-3	few	14	TRBJ1-1	TRBD1	CASRPTGMSTEAFF	TGTGCCAGCAGGCCGACAGGGATGAGTACTGAAGCTTTCTTT
TRBV6-5	NA	15	TRBJ2-1	NA	CASSYDRSLINEQFF	TGTGCCAGCAGTTACGACAGATCTTTAATCAATGAGCAGTTCTTC